A selection of T cell receptor beta chains follows, all from one sample in a study of blood T cells in healthy people across ages. TCRdb itself ran the 5' RACE reads through MiXCR, one entry per CDR3 protein. This sample yields around 800,000 distinct CDR3 sequences, of which around 24% are seen a single time; 3% belongs to the top ten. The sample was also reused in another study, on T cells of mothers and their children.

The sample consisted of blood. These receptor sequences come from a boy between 10 and 17 years old in good health. The CDR3 runs from the conserved cysteine through the conserved F or W. Each record gives: V gene, J gene, clone size, D gene, CDR3 DNA, CDR3 protein. A D gene is named only where the DNA matches it firmly. The size entry is marked missing in some rows and otherwise reads once, few, many or a size class.

V gene: TRBV29-1; J gene: TRBJ2-4; clone size: few; D gene: .; CDR3 DNA: TGCAGCGCCCCTGGGGAGAGGAACATTCAGTACTTC; CDR3 protein: CSAPGERNIQYF
V gene: TRBV6-5; J gene: TRBJ1-4; clone size: few; D gene: TRBD1; CDR3 DNA: TGTGCCAGCACAAGGGGACAGGGGGTGGGGAAACTGTTTTTT; CDR3 protein: CASTRGQGVGKLFF
V gene: TRBV28; J gene: TRBJ2-5; clone size: few; D gene: TRBD2; CDR3 DNA: TGTGCCAGCAGTTTGGGGGGGATCGGGGAGACCCAGTACTTC; CDR3 protein: CASSLGGIGETQYF
V gene: TRBV19; J gene: TRBJ1-2; clone size: few; D gene: .; CDR3 DNA: TGTGCCAGTAATGGGGGGAACTATGGCTACACCTTC; CDR3 protein: CASNGGNYGYTF
V gene: TRBV14; J gene: TRBJ2-3; clone size: few; D gene: .; CDR3 DNA: TGTGCCAGCAGCCAAGAAGACAGACGCACAGATACGCAGTATTTT; CDR3 protein: CASSQEDRRTDTQYF
V gene: TRBV14; J gene: TRBJ2-7; clone size: .; D gene: .; CDR3 DNA: TGTGCCAGCGGGGAAGGAGGGGCTGCCTACGAGCAGTACTTC; CDR3 protein: CASGEGGAAYEQYF
V gene: TRBV7-2; J gene: TRBJ2-5; clone size: .; D gene: .; CDR3 DNA: TGTGCCAGCAGCACCATGGGGCAGGGTGCGGAGACCCAGTACTTC; CDR3 protein: CASSTMGQGAETQYF
V gene: TRBV5-1; J gene: TRBJ2-5; clone size: many; D gene: TRBD2; CDR3 DNA: TGTGCCAGCAGCTTAGAAGCGGGGGGGCGGGAGACCCAGTACTTC; CDR3 protein: CASSLEAGGRETQYF
V gene: TRBV15; J gene: TRBJ1-2; clone size: few; D gene: .; CDR3 DNA: TGTGCCACCAGCAGAGATCTCAGGAGCGCCGAGGACTATGGCTACACCTTC; CDR3 protein: CATSRDLRSAEDYGYTF
V gene: TRBV11-2; J gene: TRBJ1-3; clone size: few; D gene: .; CDR3 DNA: TGTGCCAGCAGCTTCGTTGGCTCTGGAAACACCATATATTTT; CDR3 protein: CASSFVGSGNTIYF
V gene: TRBV27; J gene: TRBJ2-3; clone size: .; D gene: .; CDR3 DNA: TGTGCCAGCAGTGCCCCAGACGTGCGGGGCTACACAGATACGCAGTATTTT; CDR3 protein: CASSAPDVRGYTDTQYF
V gene: TRBV7-9; J gene: TRBJ2-5; clone size: many; D gene: .; CDR3 DNA: TGTGCCAGCAGTGATAGAGCCCAAGAGACCCAGTACTTC; CDR3 protein: CASSDRAQETQYF
V gene: TRBV29-1; J gene: TRBJ1-2; clone size: .; D gene: .; CDR3 DNA: TGCAGCGTCGTGTTGGCGGGCTATGGCTACACCTTC; CDR3 protein: CSVVLAGYGYTF
V gene: TRBV15; J gene: TRBJ2-7; clone size: .; D gene: TRBD1; CDR3 DNA: TGTGCCACCAGCGTATGGGACAGGTACCCCGAGCAGTACTTC; CDR3 protein: CATSVWDRYPEQYF
V gene: TRBV12-3/TRBV12-4; J gene: TRBJ2-5; clone size: .; D gene: .; CDR3 DNA: TGTGCCAGCGCCCCCACAGGGGGGGGCTTCTTTGAGACCCAGTACTTC; CDR3 protein: CASAPTGGGFFETQYF
V gene: TRBV25-1; J gene: TRBJ1-3; clone size: .; D gene: .; CDR3 DNA: TGTGCCAGCAGTGAATTAGGGGGCTCTGGAAACACCATATATTTT; CDR3 protein: CASSELGGSGNTIYF
V gene: TRBV5-1; J gene: TRBJ2-5; clone size: .; D gene: TRBD2; CDR3 DNA: TGCGCCAGCAGCTTAGAGACTAGCGGCGACCAGACCCAGTACTTC; CDR3 protein: CASSLETSGDQTQYF
V gene: TRBV20-1; J gene: TRBJ2-5; clone size: .; D gene: .; CDR3 DNA: TGCAGTGCCGGAGCTTTCCGAGAGACCCAGTACTTC; CDR3 protein: CSAGAFRETQYF
V gene: TRBV19; J gene: TRBJ2-3; clone size: few; D gene: .; CDR3 DNA: TGTGCCAGCCGGCCAAAACAGGGACGGGATACGCAGTATTTT; CDR3 protein: CASRPKQGRDTQYF
V gene: TRBV12-3/TRBV12-4; J gene: TRBJ1-2; clone size: .; D gene: TRBD1; CDR3 DNA: TGTGCCAGCAGTGCCGGGACAGGCCCCTATGGCTACACCTTC; CDR3 protein: CASSAGTGPYGYTF
V gene: TRBV7-6; J gene: TRBJ2-5; clone size: .; D gene: TRBD2; CDR3 DNA: TGTGCCAGCAGCCGTGGAGGACTCCCGGGGGGGACCCAGTACTTC; CDR3 protein: CASSRGGLPGGTQYF
V gene: TRBV4-1; J gene: TRBJ2-7; clone size: .; D gene: TRBD1; CDR3 DNA: TGCGCCAGCAGCCACACAGGGGACTACGAGCAGTACTTC; CDR3 protein: CASSHTGDYEQYF
V gene: TRBV4-3; J gene: TRBJ2-5; clone size: .; D gene: TRBD2; CDR3 DNA: TGCGCCAGCAGCCACGGACTAGCGGGGGACCAAGAGACCCAGTACTTC; CDR3 protein: CASSHGLAGDQETQYF
V gene: TRBV29-1; J gene: TRBJ1-2; clone size: .; D gene: TRBD1; CDR3 DNA: TGCAGCGTCGGGACAGACACTAACTATGGCTACACCTTC; CDR3 protein: CSVGTDTNYGYTF
V gene: TRBV6-1; J gene: TRBJ1-6; clone size: few; D gene: TRBD1; CDR3 DNA: TGTGCCAGCAGTGACCCGACAGGGAGCTCCTATAATTCACCCCTCCACTTT; CDR3 protein: CASSDPTGSSYNSPLHF
V gene: TRBV18; J gene: TRBJ2-1; clone size: few; D gene: .; CDR3 DNA: TGTGCCAGCTCAACCGGGGAAGGTAATGAGCAGTTCTTC; CDR3 protein: CASSTGEGNEQFF
V gene: TRBV28; J gene: TRBJ2-1; clone size: few; D gene: TRBD2; CDR3 DNA: TGTGCCAGCAGTTTATACCCGACTAGCGGGGGGGTATTCAGTGAGCAGTTCTTC; CDR3 protein: CASSLYPTSGGVFSEQFF
V gene: TRBV28; J gene: TRBJ2-7; clone size: few; D gene: .; CDR3 DNA: TGTGCCAGCAGTTCCGGCGAAGGGGTGAGCGAGCAGTACTTC; CDR3 protein: CASSSGEGVSEQYF
V gene: TRBV30; J gene: TRBJ1-4; clone size: .; D gene: .; CDR3 DNA: TGTGCCTGGACCCAGGGAGCCGCAACTAATGAAAAACTGTTTTTT; CDR3 protein: CAWTQGAATNEKLFF
V gene: TRBV5-6; J gene: TRBJ1-4; clone size: few; D gene: TRBD1; CDR3 DNA: TGTGCCAGCAGCCATATACAGGGGGCGTCCGGCAAACTGTTTTTT; CDR3 protein: CASSHIQGASGKLFF
V gene: TRBV20-1; J gene: TRBJ2-4; clone size: .; D gene: .; CDR3 DNA: TGCAGTGCTAGAGGAGGGGCCAAAAACATTCAGTACTTC; CDR3 protein: CSARGGAKNIQYF
V gene: TRBV7-9; J gene: TRBJ2-7; clone size: .; D gene: TRBD2; CDR3 DNA: TGTGCCAGCAGCCCCCGACTAGCGGGCGACTACGAGCAGTACTTC; CDR3 protein: CASSPRLAGDYEQYF
V gene: TRBV12-3/TRBV12-4; J gene: TRBJ2-4; clone size: .; D gene: .; CDR3 DNA: TGTGCCAGCAGTGCCTCAGGGTTATTAGCCAAAAACATTCAGTACTTC; CDR3 protein: CASSASGLLAKNIQYF
V gene: TRBV6-5; J gene: TRBJ2-7; clone size: few; D gene: .; CDR3 DNA: TGTGCCAGCAGCAGCCGCGGATTCTACGAGCAGTACTTC; CDR3 protein: CASSSRGFYEQYF
V gene: TRBV10-3; J gene: TRBJ2-5; clone size: few; D gene: .; CDR3 DNA: TGTGCCATCAGTGAGTCGGTGGTGGTTATGTCCCCATCCGGGACCCAGTACTTC; CDR3 protein: CAISESVVVMSPSGTQYF
V gene: TRBV7-9; J gene: TRBJ1-2; clone size: .; D gene: .; CDR3 DNA: TGTGCCAGCACCCCACCCGAGATTTTTTATGGCTACACCTTC; CDR3 protein: CASTPPEIFYGYTF
V gene: TRBV11-2; J gene: TRBJ2-1; clone size: .; D gene: TRBD2; CDR3 DNA: TGTGCCAGCAGCATATTGAGGACTAGCCGTTACAATGAGCAGTTCTTC; CDR3 protein: CASSILRTSRYNEQFF
V gene: TRBV10-3; J gene: TRBJ2-5; clone size: .; D gene: TRBD2; CDR3 DNA: TGTGCCATCAGCAGTGACGGACTAGCGGGGGAGACCCAGTACTTC; CDR3 protein: CAISSDGLAGETQYF
V gene: TRBV25-1; J gene: TRBJ2-7; clone size: .; D gene: .; CDR3 DNA: TGTGCCAGCAGTGATCGCCCCTACGAGCAGTACTTC; CDR3 protein: CASSDRPYEQYF
V gene: TRBV12-3/TRBV12-4; J gene: TRBJ2-2; clone size: .; D gene: TRBD2; CDR3 DNA: TGTGCCAGCAGTCCCATCGGACTAGCGGGGGTCCACGGGGAGCTGTTTTTT; CDR3 protein: CASSPIGLAGVHGELFF
V gene: TRBV3-1; J gene: TRBJ1-4; clone size: .; D gene: TRBD1; CDR3 DNA: TGTGCCAGCAGCCACCGGACGAACAGGGGGTCTAATGAAAAACTGTTTTTT; CDR3 protein: CASSHRTNRGSNEKLFF
V gene: TRBV6-6; J gene: TRBJ1-4; clone size: .; D gene: TRBD1; CDR3 DNA: TGTGCCAGCAGTTACTCGACAGGGCTTGAAAAACTGTTTTTT; CDR3 protein: CASSYSTGLEKLFF
V gene: TRBV13; J gene: TRBJ2-7; clone size: .; D gene: .; CDR3 DNA: TGTGCCAGCAGCTTGTTACGGGAGCAGTACTTC; CDR3 protein: CASSLLREQYF
V gene: TRBV5-1; J gene: TRBJ2-1; clone size: .; D gene: TRBD2; CDR3 DNA: TGCGCCAGCAGCTCCAAGCGGGGTTACAATGAGCAGTTCTTC; CDR3 protein: CASSSKRGYNEQFF
V gene: TRBV7-2; J gene: TRBJ1-1; clone size: .; D gene: .; CDR3 DNA: TGTGCCAGCAGCTTAAGGGCAGACTACACTGAAGCTTTCTTT; CDR3 protein: CASSLRADYTEAFF
V gene: TRBV12-3/TRBV12-4; J gene: TRBJ2-6; clone size: .; D gene: .; CDR3 DNA: TGTGCCAGCAGTTATGACTACACCTCTGGGGCCAACGTCCTGACTTTC; CDR3 protein: CASSYDYTSGANVLTF
V gene: TRBV7-9; J gene: TRBJ2-4; clone size: once; D gene: .; CDR3 DNA: TGTGCCAGTCCTCCATTAGGCCACTCCCCCTTAGCCAAAAACATTCAGTACTTC; CDR3 protein: CASPPLGHSPLAKNIQYF
V gene: TRBV4-1; J gene: TRBJ1-4; clone size: few; D gene: TRBD1; CDR3 DNA: TGCGCCAGCAGCCAACCCGGGACAGGGGGTGAAAAACTGTTTTTT; CDR3 protein: CASSQPGTGGEKLFF
V gene: TRBV4-2; J gene: TRBJ1-2; clone size: few; D gene: .; CDR3 DNA: TGTGCCAGCAGCCAAGCGGGGACAACTCCCGATTACACCTTC; CDR3 protein: CASSQAGTTPDYTF
V gene: TRBV7-9; J gene: TRBJ1-3; clone size: few; D gene: .; CDR3 DNA: TGTGCCAGCAGCTTAGGGCGGAGGGCTGGAAACACCATATATTTT; CDR3 protein: CASSLGRRAGNTIYF
V gene: TRBV7-8; J gene: TRBJ1-5; clone size: .; D gene: .; CDR3 DNA: TGTGCCAGCAGCTTAGCCAGTTGGCAGCCCCAGCATTTT; CDR3 protein: CASSLASWQPQHF